A single T cell receptor beta chain is shown here with its context. The library protocol tagged individual cDNA molecules with unique molecular identifiers. TCRdb independently ran MiXCR on the 5' RACE reads; one entry per CDR3 protein. Of tens of thousands of distinct CDR3 sequences in the sample, around 12% were seen once. This entry belongs to a study of early T cells in non-severe SARS-CoV-2 infection. Germline CDR1 reads SEHNR; CDR2 reads FQNEAQ (reference sequence). The CDR3 extends over 13 amino acids. V was clipped by 1 base and J by 3 bases, with 7 bases between them. The sequence derives from an adult who was a healthcare worker with PCR-confirmed SARS-CoV-2 infection or an uninfected control (not recorded which). The sequenced sample was whole blood, obtained at baseline. This rearrangement joins TRBV7-9 to TRBJ2-7; the D is unclear. Here the CDR3 reads CASSLEPGYEQYF. In DNA, the CDR3 is TGTGCCAGCAGCTTAGAGCCTGGCTACGAGCAGTACTTC.